Here is one TCR beta chain with its context. The data derive from a study of blood T cell repertoires in COVID-19. Across the study: The study drew acute and convalescent COVID-19 samples from the United States, Italy and Spain.

CDR3 length: 14 residues. After removal of 7 bases from V and 5 bases from J, the junction contained 8 bases not matched to a gene. Germline V gene sequence: CDR1 MNHNY, CDR2 SVGAGI (reference sequence). Original processing methods: How many nucleated cells were present was estimated from reference gene primer amplification. Only in-frame clones appear in the TCRdb table, and some are missing; sequencing was by immunoSEQ multiplex PCR. From that table come the V and J calls and clone size; the DNA was used to work out D and trimming. The data show roughly 340,000 clones, 87% seen once. Assignments of participants to cohorts depended upon their own reported clinical history.

This chain uses TRBV6-6 with TRBJ2-5; TRBD2 matches at 9 bases. The sequenced sample consisted of PBMCs or T cells enriched from blood (not recorded which). The source of this sequence is a man aged 35 to 55 in a cohort exposed to, infected with or recovered from COVID-19 (not recorded which). CDR3 DNA sequence: TGTGCCAGCACCTATAGCGGGAGTGAGGAGACCCAGTACTTC. Protein product: CASTYSGSEETQYF.